This paragraph covers one T cell receptor beta chain sequence. As yet, its antigen is unknown. Authors' processing steps: The study's classifier, a distant-metastasis tool for papillary thyroid cancer, was built using CDR3 differences across clinicopathological groups. TCRdb re-processed the PCR reads through MiXCR. The V and J calls were determined by TCRdb, not by the authors. The top ten hold over 15% of the sample, which has approximately 12,000 clones, around a quarter seen once. This entry is derived from a study of metastatic and nonmetastatic thyroid tumors. About the research overall: Repertoire comparison spanned blood and tumor or nodule tissue of malignant and benign thyroid patients. Notes on the study in general: TCR beta diversity was reportedly significantly higher in malignant thyroid tumors than benign nodules, in blood and tumor.

CDR1 is LGHNA and CDR2 is YSLEER in the germline V gene. V lost 1 base to trimming and J lost 8 bases, with 13 bases between them. The CDR3 runs 14 residues. No patient received treatment before thyroid surgery. This TCR derives from a female donor with papillary thyroid cancer or a benign thyroid nodule (not recorded which). Some clones in this sample may be carry-over from other donors' samples. Sequenced: tumor tissue. The chain uses TRBV4-3 and TRBJ2-3, with D unclear. The CDR3, as DNA: TGCGCCAGCAGCCAAGGGACGCCGCCAGCTACGCAGTATTTT. This codes for CASSQGTPPATQYF.